The entry below describes one TCR beta chain. The antigen remains unidentified. The record originates from a study of shared clonotypes between healthy human individuals. Study-level background: The people who gave samples were a couple of women and a few men aged 18 to 49. Findings and limits, study-wide: Naive subsets, compared against memory subsets, generally had larger estimated richness values.

Trimming cost V 4 bases and J 4 bases, with 14 bases left between them. Germline V gene sequence: CDR1 SGHRS, CDR2 YFSETQ. This CDR3 is built from 14 residues. The repertoire was sequenced with immunoSEQ multiplex PCR; TCRdb's copy has only in-frame clones and lacks some. The sample records fewer than 1.4 million clones, approximately 78% being singletons. Healthy and HIV-negative, the adult donors had no recent acute infections or vaccinations. Sequencing used memory CD4+ T cells from PBMCs. Subset in this sample: CD45RA-negative fraction. The V and J genes are TRBV5-1 and TRBJ1-2, with a tentative D call TRBD1 (5 bases). The sequence was obtained from a man between 18 and 29 years old in good health. Some clones in this sample may be carry-over from other donors' samples. CDR3 DNA sequence: TGCGCCAGCAGCCCGCCGGGTCAGGGCTATGGCTACACCTTC. The encoded protein is CASSPPGQGYGYTF.